This T cell receptor (beta chain) came from a study of shared clonotypes between healthy human individuals. Findings of the study overall: With a few donors compared, 4% to 5.5% of naive CD4 clonotypes were shared. Only blood samples were collected, and tissue repertoires likely differ. Sequencing depth was predicted to influence how clonotypes are shared among donors.

A remark on this clone: As yet, its antigen is unknown.

The protocol was immunoSEQ multiplex PCR, while the TCRdb copy is restricted to in-frame clones and leaves out a portion. In the table there are approximately 1,000,000 clones, 75% to 80% of which are singletons. The CDR3 consists of 13 residues. V lost 5 bases to trimming and J lost 2 bases; unmatched junction nucleotides: 2. The germline V gene encodes CDR1 SGHVS and CDR2 FNYEAQ. Sequenced input: memory CD4+ T cells from PBMCs. Subset in this sample: CD45RA-negative fraction. The clonotype originates from a man aged 18 to 29 in good health. Some clones in this sample may be carry-over from other donors' samples. V usage is TRBV7-6 and J usage is TRBJ1-2; 7 bases line up with TRBD1. The DNA of the CDR3 is TGTGCCAGCAGCGAGGACAGGAACTATGGCTACACCTTC. This translates into CASSEDRNYGYTF.